This TCR beta chain came from a study of blood T cells in healthy people across ages. V was clipped by 7 bases and J by 1 base; unmatched bases: 15. Per germline, CDR1 MDHEN and CDR2 SYDVKM. The CDR3 runs 17 residues. This clonotype was picked up a small number of times. It was with a sample-barcoded 5' primer and a J-beta primer mix that a second PCR of about 6 to 12 cycles was run. In TCRdb, the 5' RACE reads were re-called with MiXCR into one record per CDR3 protein. The repertoire holds fewer than 1 million distinct CDR3 sequences, with approximately 48% as singletons. Total RNA amounts of at least 5 micrograms were extracted per sample.

The material sequenced was blood. The source of this sequence is a man aged 55 to 70 in good health. The chain is built from TRBV28 and TRBJ1-2; 7 nucleotides line up with TRBD1. DNA for the CDR3: TGTGCCAGCACCGCGGATTACAGGGGCGACCTTAACTATGGCTACACCTTC. This translates into CASTADYRGDLNYGYTF.